This TCR beta chain is from a study of T cell repertoires in cytomegalovirus infection. The overall study: CMV infection plus the matching HLA type was flagged by public TCR beta signatures.

The germline V and J ends were trimmed by 6 bases and 10 bases, with 21 bases remaining between them. Per germline, CDR1 SNHLY and CDR2 FYNNEI. This CDR3 region has 14 residues. TCRdb independently ran MiXCR on the reads; one entry per CDR3 protein. The table has around 550,000 distinct CDR3 sequences, around a quarter seen once. The receptor was derived from a human donor in good health (CMV status not recorded). Some clones in this sample may be carry-over from other donors' samples. The gene calls are TRBV2 and TRBJ1-1, with a weak D call TRBD1 (5 bases). Sequences were obtained from PBMCs. CDR3 DNA sequence: TGTGCCAGCAGCCACGATCAGGTGGGGGACCCAGCTTTCTTT. Protein product: CASSHDQVGDPAFF. The variable domain in full, with the rest retrieved from reference TRBV2 and TRBJ1-1, is EPEVTQTPSHQVTQMGQEVILRCVPISNHLYFYWYRQILGQKVEFLVSFYNNEISEKSEIFDDQFSVERPDGSNFTLKIRSTKLEDSAMYFCASSHDQVGDPAFFGQGTRLTVV.